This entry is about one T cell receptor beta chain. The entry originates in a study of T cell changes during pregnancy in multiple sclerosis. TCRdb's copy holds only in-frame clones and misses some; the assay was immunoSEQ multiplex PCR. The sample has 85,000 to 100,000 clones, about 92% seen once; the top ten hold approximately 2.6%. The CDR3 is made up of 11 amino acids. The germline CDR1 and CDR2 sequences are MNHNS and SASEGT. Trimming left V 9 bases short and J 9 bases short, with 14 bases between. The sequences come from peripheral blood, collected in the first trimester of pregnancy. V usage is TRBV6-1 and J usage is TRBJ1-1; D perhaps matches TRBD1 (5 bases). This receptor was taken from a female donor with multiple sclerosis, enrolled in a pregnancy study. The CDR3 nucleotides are TGTGCCAGTAGAGCGGGACTTAAAGCTTTCTTT. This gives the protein CASRAGLKAFF.